This T cell receptor beta chain was found in a study of control samples from healthy donors and cancer patients. This CDR3 is built from 15 residues. The ends were cut back, 3 bases at V and 5 bases at J, with 16 bases in the middle. Germline CDR1 is LGHDT and CDR2 is YNNKEL (reference sequence). Method: immunoSEQ multiplex PCR; TCRdb's copy keeps in-frame clones and lacks some. This table holds approximately 94,000 clones, 86% found once. The genes are TRBV3-1 (or the pseudogene TRBV3-2) and TRBJ1-2, with a tentative D call TRBD1 (6 bases). The sequencing sample was made of blood. The clonotype originates from a woman aged 45-65 years in good health. As DNA, the CDR3 is TGTGCCAGCAGCCAGACGGGGGGCCCGGGTTATGGCTACACCTTC. Translated, it gives CASSQTGGPGYGYTF.